Listed below are T cell receptor beta chains from one sample, sequenced in a study of blood T cells in healthy people across ages. TCRdb ran MiXCR on the 5' RACE reads and lists one entry per CDR3 protein. The data show about 640,000 distinct CDR3 sequences, roughly 50% seen once. Source material: blood. Source of these receptors: a man between 60 and 75 years old in good health. Both conserved end residues are part of each CDR3. Each record gives: D gene, V gene, J gene, clone size, CDR3 DNA, CDR3 protein. A D gene is named only where the DNA matches it firmly. Clone size is shown for a subset of rows, as once, few, many or a class of expanded clone.

-	TRBV12-3/TRBV12-4	TRBJ1-5	-	TGTGCCAGCAGTTTTCGGAGGGGGGATCGAAATCAGCCCCAGCATTTT	CASSFRRGDRNQPQHF
-	TRBV4-1	TRBJ2-5	once	TGCGCCAGCAGCCATGCAGGGCTGGGGCCACAAGAGACCCAGTACTTC	CASSHAGLGPQETQYF
-	TRBV7-9	TRBJ2-5	-	TGTGCCAGCACCTTTCGCGGAGAGCATCAAGAGACCCAGTACTTC	CASTFRGEHQETQYF
-	TRBV25-1	TRBJ2-5	-	TGTGCCAGCAGTGAATCCGGGACGGTGGCATGGACCCAGTACTTC	CASSESGTVAWTQYF
TRBD2	TRBV20-1	TRBJ2-6	-	TGCAGTGCTCCTCTGCGGGGGGGCTCTGGGGCCAACGTCCTGACTTTC	CSAPLRGGSGANVLTF
-	TRBV7-2	TRBJ1-2	-	TGTGCCAGCAGCTTTAAGCATCCTAACTATGGCTACACCTTC	CASSFKHPNYGYTF
-	TRBV20-1	TRBJ2-7	-	TGCAGTGCTAGAGATCGGGCTTCAGGGCAGTACTTC	CSARDRASGQYF
TRBD1	TRBV5-1	TRBJ1-1	few	TGCGCCAGCAGCCTGATCCCCCCCGGACAGGGGGCAAACACTGAAGCTTTCTTT	CASSLIPPGQGANTEAFF
-	TRBV12-3/TRBV12-4	TRBJ2-5	-	TGTGCCAGCAGTTTAGCCGCCAGGGAGGAGACCCAGTACTTC	CASSLAAREETQYF
-	TRBV7-9	TRBJ2-1	-	TGTGCCAGCAGCCTGATTATCGCGGGGCTCGACAATGAGCAGTTCTTC	CASSLIIAGLDNEQFF
-	TRBV18	TRBJ2-5	many	TGTGCCAGCTCACAACAGGGTCGAGAGACCCAGTACTTC	CASSQQGRETQYF
TRBD1	TRBV20-1	TRBJ2-7	few	TGCAGTGCTAGGGATGAGAGACAGGGGACCCACGAGCAGTACTTC	CSARDERQGTHEQYF
-	TRBV7-2	TRBJ2-1	-	TGTGCCAGCAGCTTAATGGGACGGAGCTCCTACAATGAGCAGTTCTTC	CASSLMGRSSYNEQFF
-	TRBV9	TRBJ1-2	-	TGTGCCAGCAGCGTATTAGCCTTCCCAGAGGGCTACACCTTC	CASSVLAFPEGYTF
TRBD2	TRBV5-1	TRBJ2-1	few	TGCGCCAGCAGCTTGCCGAGGCTTAGCGGGTCTTACAATGAGCAGTTCTTC	CASSLPRLSGSYNEQFF
-	TRBV9	TRBJ2-5	-	TGTGCCAGCAGCGTAACGGACTTAACACAAGAGACCCAGTACTTC	CASSVTDLTQETQYF
TRBD2	TRBV7-9	TRBJ2-5	-	TGTGCCAGCAGCGCCGGGACTAGCGGGGGGCACCAAGAGACCCAGTACTTC	CASSAGTSGGHQETQYF
-	TRBV15	TRBJ2-4	-	TGTGCCACCAGCAGAGCTGGGGGAAACATTCAGTACTTC	CATSRAGGNIQYF
TRBD1	TRBV7-3	TRBJ2-5	-	TGTGCCAGCAGCCCAGGGGACAGGGGCCCGTACCAAGAGACCCAGTACTTC	CASSPGDRGPYQETQYF
TRBD1	TRBV5-4	TRBJ2-1	once	TGTGCCAGCAGCCACCCGACAGGGGGCAATGAGCAGTTCTTC	CASSHPTGGNEQFF
-	TRBV20-1	TRBJ1-1	-	TGCACCTCAAGGGGGGGACGCTGGGGTGAAGCTTTCTTT	CTSRGGRWGEAFF
-	TRBV6-5	TRBJ2-5	few	TGTGCCAGCAGTCGCGGGGCTCTGAATCGGCAAGAGACCCAGTACTTC	CASSRGALNRQETQYF
-	TRBV5-1	TRBJ1-6	-	TGCGCCAGCAGCTTGGCCTACGGGACGAATTCACCCCTCCACTTT	CASSLAYGTNSPLHF
-	TRBV28	TRBJ2-1	few	TGTGCCAGCAGTGTACCTCTATCCCCCCCTATGGAGCAGTTCTTC	CASSVPLSPPMEQFF
-	TRBV7-2	TRBJ2-2	-	TGTGCCAGCAGCGGGGGAGGAGGGACCGGGGAGCTGTTTTTT	CASSGGGGTGELFF
-	TRBV7-6	TRBJ2-5	-	TGTGCCAGCAGCGCAGGCCGGTTGGAGACCCAGTACTTC	CASSAGRLETQYF